This T cell receptor beta chain was obtained from a study of shared clonotypes between healthy human individuals. Broader study findings: Clonotypes that were shared across a handful of donors made up around 5% of naive CD4 clonotypes. The study's rarefaction showed incomplete sorted-subset sequencing despite large depth.

Per the germline V gene, CDR1 is SNHLY and CDR2 is FYNNEI. V lost 3 bases, J lost 2 bases, and 10 bases stayed unmatched. This CDR3 has 18 residues. This clone was observed a single time. What it binds is not known. Each subset's genomic DNA was shared equally among a number of immunoSEQ plates. Sequencing was performed with immunoSEQ multiplex PCR; in TCRdb, only in-frame clones are kept and a portion is missing. The table has some 1.1 million clones, 70% to 85% seen once. The specimen sequenced was memory CD4+ T cells from PBMCs. Subset indicated: CD45RA-negative fraction. The sequence derives from a young man in good health. Some clones in this sample may be carry-over from other donors' samples. The J gene is TRBJ2-3, the V gene TRBV2, with TRBD2 identical over 11 bases. As DNA, the CDR3 is TGTGCCAGCAGTGATATGTCACTAGCGGGAGCCATCACAGATACGCAGTATTTT. This sequence encodes CASSDMSLAGAITDTQYF.